One and the same sample provided the 12 T cell receptor beta chains below, sequenced in a study of blood T cell repertoires in COVID-19. The protocol was immunoSEQ multiplex PCR, while the TCRdb copy is restricted to in-frame clones and leaves out a portion. The sample records 300,000 to 350,000 clones, approximately 86% being singletons. Sample: peripheral blood. These receptor sequences come from a man in his thirties or forties with COVID-19, enrolled during active disease.

V gene TRBV19 combines with J gene TRBJ1-1; a weak D match, TRBD1 (5 bases). The CDR3 has 14 amino acids. The ends were cut back, 6 bases at V and 1 base at J, with 12 bases in the middle. Germline V lookup: CDR1 LNHDA, CDR2 SQIVND (reference sequence). CDR3: CASRRDSPNTEAFF. The DNA for the CDR3 is TGTGCCAGTAGGAGAGACAGCCCGAACACTGAAGCTTTCTTT.

Concerning this clone: Different DNA sequences within this sample yield the same CDR3. Here the CDR3 DNA reads TGCAGTGCCCCCGGCACAGATACGCAGTATTTT. Its protein product is CSAPGTDTQYF. The genes are TRBV20-1 and TRBJ2-3, with D unresolved. V gave up 6 bases and J gave up 1 base, with 5 bases separating them. Germline lookup yields CDR1 DFQATT and CDR2 SNEGSKA (reference sequence). The CDR3 has 11 residues.

CDR3 amino acids: CASSPGTTHTDTQYF. The CDR3 DNA sequence: TGTGCCAGCAGCCCCGGGACAACTCACACAGATACGCAGTATTTT. The chain carries TRBV11-3 and TRBJ2-3; D is possibly TRBD1 (6 bases). CDR3 length equals 15 residues. V lost 5 bases and J 2 bases, leaving 14 bases between the germline ends. CDR1 is SGHNT, CDR2 YENEEA, per germline.

The J gene is TRBJ2-5, the V gene TRBV24-1; 7 bases are a match to TRBD1. There are 15 residues in the CDR3. Germline CDR1 KGHDR, CDR2 SFDVKD. The ends lost 4 bases at V and 2 bases at J; junction bases unmatched: 6. The CDR3 DNA reads TGTGCCACCAGTGAACCGACAGGGTCACAAGAGACCCAGTACTTC. This sequence encodes CATSEPTGSQETQYF.

The chain joins TRBV6-5 to TRBJ1-1, with D unresolved. CDR3 size: 16 residues. Deletions cut 0 bases from V and 7 bases from J, with 18 bases between. Germline CDR1 and CDR2: MNHEY and SVGAGI. The CDR3 DNA reads as TGTGCCAGCAGTTACTCGAATTCTAGGTTGGCTCGTGAAGCTTTCTTT. It codes for CASSYSNSRLAREAFF.

The chain couples TRBV19 to TRBJ1-5; D not certain. CDR3 length: 15 residues. Per germline, CDR1 LNHDA and CDR2 SQIVND (reference sequence). Trimming stripped 4 bases from V and 2 bases from J, with 12 bases between. DNA of the CDR3: TGTGCCAGTAGTAACGAACTGATCCGCAATCAGCCCCAGCATTTT. This sequence encodes CASSNELIRNQPQHF.

This sequence joins TRBV7-9 and TRBJ1-4; D uncertain. Germline V CDR1 and CDR2: SEHNR, FQNEAQ (reference sequence). V shed 5 bases and J shed 8 bases, with 12 bases lying between them. CDR3 length equals 13 residues. The DNA for the CDR3 is TGTGCCAGCAGCCCTCTCCCGGGAGAAAAACTGTTTTTT. This codes for CASSPLPGEKLFF.

This chain connects TRBV7-6 to TRBJ2-7, with TRBD2 matching over 11 bases. CDR3 length equals 14 residues. V trimming: 5 bases; J trimming: 3 bases; junction bases outside the gene matches: 3. From germline, CDR1 is SGHVS and CDR2 FNYEAQ. The DNA for the CDR3 is TGTGCCAGCAGCACTAGCGGGGGACACTACGAGCAGTACTTC. Amino acid sequence: CASSTSGGHYEQYF.

About this clone itself: The sample holds other DNA sequences that translate to the same CDR3. The chain combines TRBV5-1 with TRBJ1-5; no clear D gene. Trimming removed 4 bases from V and 0 bases from J, with 5 bases in between. The germline CDR1 and CDR2 sequences are SGHRS and YFSETQ. This CDR3 has 13 amino acids. In nucleotides, the CDR3 is TGCGCCAGCAGCAGAGATAGCAATCAGCCCCAGCATTTT. Its protein is CASSRDSNQPQHF.

The rearrangement joins TRBV18 to TRBJ1-6, with D possibly TRBD1 on 5 matching bases. The V gene lost 3 bases and the J gene lost 9 bases, with 15 bases spanning the gap. This CDR3 contains 15 residues. From germline, CDR1 is KGHSH and CDR2 LQKENI. CDR3 coding DNA: TGTGCCAGCTCACCCCTAGGGGAGGTGGGTTCACCCCTCCACTTT. Amino acid sequence: CASSPLGEVGSPLHF.

This clone appeared once. The genes are TRBV19 and TRBJ2-6, with 9 bases fitting TRBD1. The CDR3 has 17 residues. In germline, CDR1 is LNHDA, CDR2 SQIVND (reference sequence). Trimming cost V 2 bases and J 2 bases; bases outside gene matches: 4. The CDR3 is CASSINRGRAGANVLTF. The CDR3 DNA reads TGTGCCAGTAGTATAAACAGGGGGCGCGCTGGGGCCAACGTCCTGACTTTC.

The rearrangement links TRBV19 to TRBJ2-7, with D possibly matching TRBD1 (5 bases). The V gene lost 6 bases and the J gene lost 1 base, with 16 bases spanning the gap. The CDR3 loop spans 15 amino acids. Germline lookup yields CDR1 LNHDA and CDR2 SQIVND (reference sequence). The CDR3 region is CASSSFQGMSYEQYF. CDR3 nucleotides: TGTGCCAGTAGCAGCTTCCAGGGTATGTCCTACGAGCAGTACTTC.